This record looks at one T cell receptor beta chain sequence and its context. What it binds is not known. The record originates from a study of T cell responses to AZD1222 COVID-19 vaccine. Some clones are missing from TCRdb's copy, which holds only in-frame ones; the method was immunoSEQ multiplex PCR. The sample carries approximately 150,000 clones, 80% to 95% recorded once. Notes on the study in general: Only six people who got AZD1222 tested seropositive at baseline. In a largely white British group with more females than males, clonal diversity was possibly underestimated. Recipients of two AZD1222 doses showed rising Spike-specific TCR breadth and depth.

The V segment lost 3 bases and the J segment 2 bases; nucleotides outside the gene matches: 4. Germline-derived CDR1 and CDR2 are SGHNT and YYREEE (reference sequence). CDR3 size: 15 residues. This sequence originates from an adult in good health. The chain employs TRBV5-4 and TRBJ2-5; 10 bases fit TRBD2. The material sequenced was peripheral blood, taken on day 0 of AZD1222 vaccination. In DNA form, the CDR3 reads TGTGCCAGCAGCTGGACTAGCGGACTTCAAGAGACCCAGTACTTC. This codes for CASSWTSGLQETQYF.